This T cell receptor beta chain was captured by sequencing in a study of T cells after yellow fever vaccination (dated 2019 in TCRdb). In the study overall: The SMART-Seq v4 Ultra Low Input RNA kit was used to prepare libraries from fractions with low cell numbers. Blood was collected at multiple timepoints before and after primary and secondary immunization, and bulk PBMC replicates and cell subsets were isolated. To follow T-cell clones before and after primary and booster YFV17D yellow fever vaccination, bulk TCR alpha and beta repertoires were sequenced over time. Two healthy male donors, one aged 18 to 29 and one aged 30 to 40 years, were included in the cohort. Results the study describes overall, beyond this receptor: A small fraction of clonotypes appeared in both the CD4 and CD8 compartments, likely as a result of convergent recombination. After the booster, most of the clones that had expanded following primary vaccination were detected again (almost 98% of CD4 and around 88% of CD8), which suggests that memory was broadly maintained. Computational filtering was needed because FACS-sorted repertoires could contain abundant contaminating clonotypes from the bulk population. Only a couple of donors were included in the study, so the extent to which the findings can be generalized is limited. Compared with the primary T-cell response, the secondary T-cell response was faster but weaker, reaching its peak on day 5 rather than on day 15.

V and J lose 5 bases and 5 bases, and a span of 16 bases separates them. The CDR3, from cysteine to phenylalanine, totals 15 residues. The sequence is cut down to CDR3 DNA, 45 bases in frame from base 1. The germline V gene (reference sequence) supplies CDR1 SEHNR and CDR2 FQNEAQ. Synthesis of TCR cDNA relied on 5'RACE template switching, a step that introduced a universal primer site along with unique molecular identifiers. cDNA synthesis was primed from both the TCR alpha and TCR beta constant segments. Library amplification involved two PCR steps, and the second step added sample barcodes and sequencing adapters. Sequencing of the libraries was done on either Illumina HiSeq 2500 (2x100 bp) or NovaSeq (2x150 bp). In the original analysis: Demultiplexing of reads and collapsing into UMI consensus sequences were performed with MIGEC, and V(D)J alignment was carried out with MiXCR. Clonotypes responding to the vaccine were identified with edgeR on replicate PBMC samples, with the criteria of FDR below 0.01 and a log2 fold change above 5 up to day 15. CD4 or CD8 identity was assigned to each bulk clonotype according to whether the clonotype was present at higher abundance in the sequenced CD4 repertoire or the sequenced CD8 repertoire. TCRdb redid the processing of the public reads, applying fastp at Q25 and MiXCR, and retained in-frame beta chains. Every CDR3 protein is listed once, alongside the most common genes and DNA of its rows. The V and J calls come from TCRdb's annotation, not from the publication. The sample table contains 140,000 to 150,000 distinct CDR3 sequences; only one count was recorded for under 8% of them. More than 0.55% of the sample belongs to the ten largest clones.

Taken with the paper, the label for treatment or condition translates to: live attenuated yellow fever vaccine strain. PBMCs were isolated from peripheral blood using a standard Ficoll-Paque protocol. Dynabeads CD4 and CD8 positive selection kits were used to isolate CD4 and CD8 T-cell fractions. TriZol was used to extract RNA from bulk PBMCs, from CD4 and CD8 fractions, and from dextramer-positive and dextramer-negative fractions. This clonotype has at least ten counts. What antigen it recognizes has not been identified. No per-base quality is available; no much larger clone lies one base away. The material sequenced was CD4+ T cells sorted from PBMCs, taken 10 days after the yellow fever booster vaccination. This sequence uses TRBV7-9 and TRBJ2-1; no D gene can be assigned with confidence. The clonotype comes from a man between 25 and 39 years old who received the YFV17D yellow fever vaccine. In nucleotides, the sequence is TGTGCCAGCAGCCCCCAACAATCAACCAACAATGAGCAGTTCTTC. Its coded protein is CASSPQQSTNNEQFF.